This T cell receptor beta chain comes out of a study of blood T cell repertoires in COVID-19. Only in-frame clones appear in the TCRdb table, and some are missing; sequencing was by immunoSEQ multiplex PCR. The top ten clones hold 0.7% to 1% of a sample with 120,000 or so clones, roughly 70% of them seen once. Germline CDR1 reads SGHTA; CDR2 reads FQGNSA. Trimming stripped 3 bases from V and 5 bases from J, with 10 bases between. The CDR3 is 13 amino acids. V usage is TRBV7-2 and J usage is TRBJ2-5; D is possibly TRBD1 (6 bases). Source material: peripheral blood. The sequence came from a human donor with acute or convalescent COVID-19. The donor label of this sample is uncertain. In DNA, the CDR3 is TGTGCCAGCAGCTTTGCCAGGGGCGAGACCCAGTACTTC. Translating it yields CASSFARGETQYF.